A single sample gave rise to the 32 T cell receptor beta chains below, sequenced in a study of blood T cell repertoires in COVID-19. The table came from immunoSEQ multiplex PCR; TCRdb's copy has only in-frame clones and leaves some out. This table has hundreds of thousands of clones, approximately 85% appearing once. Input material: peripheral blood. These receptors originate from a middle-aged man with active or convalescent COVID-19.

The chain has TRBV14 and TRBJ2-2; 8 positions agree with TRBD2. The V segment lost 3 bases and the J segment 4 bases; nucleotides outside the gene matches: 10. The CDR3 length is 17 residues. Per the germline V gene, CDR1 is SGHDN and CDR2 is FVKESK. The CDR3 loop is CASSHLGFSGGTGELFF. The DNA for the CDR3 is TGTGCCAGCAGCCACCTAGGTTTCAGCGGGGGCACCGGGGAGCTGTTTTTT.

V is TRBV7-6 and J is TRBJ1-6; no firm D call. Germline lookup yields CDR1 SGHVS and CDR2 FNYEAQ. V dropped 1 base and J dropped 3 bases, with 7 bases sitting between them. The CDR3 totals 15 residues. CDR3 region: CASSLGRVYNSPLHF. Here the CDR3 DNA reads TGTGCCAGCAGCTTAGGGCGGGTCTATAATTCACCCCTCCACTTT.

The CDR3 is CASSPQLAGADNEQFF. The CDR3 DNA sequence: TGTGCCAGCTCACCCCAACTAGCGGGGGCCGACAATGAGCAGTTCTTC. This rearrangement joins TRBV18 to TRBJ2-1; 11 nucleotides match TRBD2. V lost 3 bases and J lost 5; bases outside the gene matches: 6. Germline V lookup: CDR1 KGHSH, CDR2 LQKENI. The CDR3 consists of 16 residues.

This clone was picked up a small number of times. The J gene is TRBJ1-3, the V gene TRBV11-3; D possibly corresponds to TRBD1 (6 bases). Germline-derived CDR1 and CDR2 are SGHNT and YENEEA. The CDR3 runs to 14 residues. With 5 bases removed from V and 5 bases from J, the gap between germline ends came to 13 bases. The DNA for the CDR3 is TGTGCCAGCAGCAGGGGGAAGGGCAGAAACACCATATATTTT. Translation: CASSRGKGRNTIYF.

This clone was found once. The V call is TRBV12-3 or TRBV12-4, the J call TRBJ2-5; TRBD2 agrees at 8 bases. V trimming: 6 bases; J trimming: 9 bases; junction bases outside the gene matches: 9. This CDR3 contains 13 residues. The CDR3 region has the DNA TGTGCCAGCAGCCCACGGGAGGGCCTGGCCCAGTACTTC. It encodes CASSPREGLAQYF.

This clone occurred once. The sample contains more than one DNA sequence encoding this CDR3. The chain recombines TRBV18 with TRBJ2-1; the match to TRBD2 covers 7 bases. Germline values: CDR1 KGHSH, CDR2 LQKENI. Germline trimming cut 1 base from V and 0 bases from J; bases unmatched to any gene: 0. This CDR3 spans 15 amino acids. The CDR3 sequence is CASSPRGSSYNEQFF. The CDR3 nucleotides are TGTGCCAGCTCACCACGCGGGAGCTCCTACAATGAGCAGTTCTTC.

The CDR3 is CASSLSVGTEAFF. CDR3 bases: TGTGCCAGCAGTTTATCGGTTGGCACTGAAGCTTTCTTT. J is TRBJ1-1 and V is TRBV12-3 or TRBV12-4; D gene unclear. The CDR3 runs to 13 residues. V lost 2 bases, J lost 4 bases, and 8 bases lay in between.

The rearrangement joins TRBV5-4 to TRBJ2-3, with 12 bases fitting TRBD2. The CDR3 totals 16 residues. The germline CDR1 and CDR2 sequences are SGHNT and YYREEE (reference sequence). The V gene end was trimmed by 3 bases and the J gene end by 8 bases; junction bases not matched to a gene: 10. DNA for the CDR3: TGTGCCAGCAGCTCGGGGTCTAGCGGGAGGGAGGGTACGCAGTATTTT. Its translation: CASSSGSSGREGTQYF. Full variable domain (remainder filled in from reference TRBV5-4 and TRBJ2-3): ETGVTQSPTHLIKTRGQQVTLRCSSQSGHNTVSWYQQALGQGPQFIFQYYREEENGRGNFPPRFSGLQFPNYSSELNVNALELDDSALYLCASSSGSSGREGTQYFGPGTRLTVL.

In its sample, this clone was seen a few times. Here the CDR3 DNA reads TGTGCCAGCTCTCTACAGGCTAACACCGGGGAGCTGTTTTTT. It is translated as CASSLQANTGELFF. V gene TRBV18 combines with J gene TRBJ2-2; tentatively, D is TRBD1 (5 bases). V was pared by 6 bases and J by 2 bases, with 10 bases between. CDR1 is KGHSH, CDR2 LQKENI, per germline. The CDR3 loop spans 14 amino acids.

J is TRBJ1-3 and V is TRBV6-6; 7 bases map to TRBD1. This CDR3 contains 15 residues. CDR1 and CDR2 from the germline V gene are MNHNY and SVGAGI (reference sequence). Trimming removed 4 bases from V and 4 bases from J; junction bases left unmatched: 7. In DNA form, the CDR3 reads TGTGCCAGCAGTTCTGGGGACAGACCGGGAAACACCATATATTTT. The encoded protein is CASSSGDRPGNTIYF.

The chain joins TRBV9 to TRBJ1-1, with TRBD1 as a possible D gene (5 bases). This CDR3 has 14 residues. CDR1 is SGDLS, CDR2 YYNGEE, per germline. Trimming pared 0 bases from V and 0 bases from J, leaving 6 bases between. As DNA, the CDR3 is TGTGCCAGCAGCGTAGGACAGATGAACACTGAAGCTTTCTTT. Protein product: CASSVGQMNTEAFF.

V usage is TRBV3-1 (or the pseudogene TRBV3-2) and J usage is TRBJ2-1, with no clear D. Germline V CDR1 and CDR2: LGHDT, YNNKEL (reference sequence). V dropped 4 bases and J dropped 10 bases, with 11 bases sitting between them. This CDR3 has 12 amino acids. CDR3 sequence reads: CASSPSLWEQFF. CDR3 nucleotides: TGTGCCAGCAGCCCTAGTCTTTGGGAGCAGTTCTTC.

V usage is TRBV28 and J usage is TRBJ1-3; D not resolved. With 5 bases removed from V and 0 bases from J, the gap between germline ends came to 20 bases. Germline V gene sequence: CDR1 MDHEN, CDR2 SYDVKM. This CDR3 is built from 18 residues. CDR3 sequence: CASSPPRGLASSGNTIYF. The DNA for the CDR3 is TGTGCCAGCAGTCCCCCCAGAGGGTTGGCGAGCTCTGGAAACACCATATATTTT.

CDR3 bases: TGCGCCAGCAGCTTGGTCGGCTTAGGACTAGCGGGAGGGAGCTCCTACAATGAGCAGTTCTTC. Its protein product is CASSLVGLGLAGGSSYNEQFF. This sequence joins TRBV5-1 and TRBJ2-1; TRBD2 matches at 15 bases. The CDR3 extends over 21 amino acids. Germline V gene data show CDR1 as SGHRS and CDR2 as YFSETQ. V shed 0 bases and J 0 bases; nucleotides not matched to a gene: 10.

For the CDR3, the DNA is TGTGCCAGCAGCCAAGGACTAGCGGGAGTTTTCTACGAGCAGTACTTC. Translating it yields CASSQGLAGVFYEQYF. This rearrangement joins TRBV4-2 to TRBJ2-7, with 12 bases lining up with TRBD2. The CDR3 sequence is 16 residues long. The junction had 4 bases not matched to a gene; V was cut back by 1 base and J by 3 bases. Germline V gene data show CDR1 as LGHNA and CDR2 as YNFKEQ.

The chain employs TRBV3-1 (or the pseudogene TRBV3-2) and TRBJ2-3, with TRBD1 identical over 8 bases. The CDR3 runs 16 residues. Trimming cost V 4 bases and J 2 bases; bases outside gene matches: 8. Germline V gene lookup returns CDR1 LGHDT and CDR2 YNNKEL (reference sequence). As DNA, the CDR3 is TGTGCCAGCAGCCCCCGGACAGGGAAGAACACAGATACGCAGTATTTT. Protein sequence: CASSPRTGKNTDTQYF.

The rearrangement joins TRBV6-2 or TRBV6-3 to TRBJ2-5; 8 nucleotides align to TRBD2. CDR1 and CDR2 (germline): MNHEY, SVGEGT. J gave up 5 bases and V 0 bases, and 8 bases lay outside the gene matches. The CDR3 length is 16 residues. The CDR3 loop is CASSYSSREDGETQYF. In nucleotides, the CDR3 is TGTGCCAGCAGTTACTCTTCGCGGGAGGACGGGGAGACCCAGTACTTC.

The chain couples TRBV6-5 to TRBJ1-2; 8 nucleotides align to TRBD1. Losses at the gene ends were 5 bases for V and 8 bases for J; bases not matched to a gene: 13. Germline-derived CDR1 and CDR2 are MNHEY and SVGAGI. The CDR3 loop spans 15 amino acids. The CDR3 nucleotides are TGTGCCAGCAGTAACCGGGACAGGCCGTCGGACGGCTACACCTTC. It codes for CASSNRDRPSDGYTF.

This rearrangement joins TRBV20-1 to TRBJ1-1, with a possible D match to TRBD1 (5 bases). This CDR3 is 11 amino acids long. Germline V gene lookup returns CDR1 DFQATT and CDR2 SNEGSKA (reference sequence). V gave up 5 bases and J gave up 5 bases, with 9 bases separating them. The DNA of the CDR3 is TGCAGTGCTCGGGGGTTGACTGAAGCTTTCTTT. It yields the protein CSARGLTEAFF.

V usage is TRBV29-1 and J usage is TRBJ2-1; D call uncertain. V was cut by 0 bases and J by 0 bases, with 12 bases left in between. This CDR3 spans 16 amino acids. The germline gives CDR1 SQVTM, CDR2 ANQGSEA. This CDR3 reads CSVEDLAASSYNEQFF. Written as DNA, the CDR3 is TGCAGCGTTGAAGATCTTGCGGCTAGCTCCTACAATGAGCAGTTCTTC.

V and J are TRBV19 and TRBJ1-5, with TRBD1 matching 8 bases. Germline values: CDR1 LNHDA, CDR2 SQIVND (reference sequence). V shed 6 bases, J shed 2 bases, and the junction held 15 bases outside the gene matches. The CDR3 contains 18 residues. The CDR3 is CASRVQGGGYFRNQPQHF. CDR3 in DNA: TGTGCCAGTAGAGTACAGGGGGGGGGATATTTTCGCAATCAGCCCCAGCATTTT.

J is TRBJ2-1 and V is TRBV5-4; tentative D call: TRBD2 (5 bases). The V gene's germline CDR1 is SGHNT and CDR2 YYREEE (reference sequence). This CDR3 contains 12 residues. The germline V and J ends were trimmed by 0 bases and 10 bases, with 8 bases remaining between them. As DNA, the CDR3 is TGTGCCAGCAGCTTGGACTGGGAGGAGCAGTTCTTC. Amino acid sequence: CASSLDWEEQFF.

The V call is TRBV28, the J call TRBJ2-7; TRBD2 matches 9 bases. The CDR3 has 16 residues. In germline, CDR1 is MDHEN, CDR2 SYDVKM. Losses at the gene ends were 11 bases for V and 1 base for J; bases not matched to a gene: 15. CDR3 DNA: TGTGCCTCCTCCGTAGCGGGAGTAGTACAGTCCTACGAGCAGTACTTC. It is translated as CASSVAGVVQSYEQYF. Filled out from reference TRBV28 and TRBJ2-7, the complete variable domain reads DVKVTQSSRYLVKRTGEKVFLECVQDMDHENMFWYRQDPGLGLRLIYFSYDVKMKEKGDIPEGYSVSREKKERFSLILESASTNQTSMYLCASSVAGVVQSYEQYFGPGTRLTVT.

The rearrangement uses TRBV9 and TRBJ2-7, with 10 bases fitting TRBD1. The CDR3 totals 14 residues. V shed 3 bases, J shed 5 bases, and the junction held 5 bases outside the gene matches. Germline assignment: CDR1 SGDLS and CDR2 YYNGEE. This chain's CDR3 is CASSAGTGVHEQYF. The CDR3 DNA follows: TGTGCCAGCAGCGCCGGGACAGGGGTCCACGAGCAGTACTTC.

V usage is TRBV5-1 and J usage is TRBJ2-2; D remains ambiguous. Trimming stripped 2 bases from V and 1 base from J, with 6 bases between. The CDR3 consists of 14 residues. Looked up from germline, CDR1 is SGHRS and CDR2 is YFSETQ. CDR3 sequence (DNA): TGCGCCAGCAGCTTAACAGAGAACACCGGGGAGCTGTTTTTT. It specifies CASSLTENTGELFF.

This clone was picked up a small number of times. The CDR3 DNA reads TGTGCCAGCAGCTTTTTAGACAGGTTCTATGGCTACACCTTC. This encodes CASSFLDRFYGYTF. This chain uses TRBV7-9 with TRBJ1-2, with D perhaps matching TRBD1 (6 bases). CDR1 is SEHNR and CDR2 is FQNEAQ in the germline V gene (reference sequence). The V gene lost 3 bases and the J gene lost 4 bases, with 12 bases spanning the gap. This CDR3 spans 14 amino acids.

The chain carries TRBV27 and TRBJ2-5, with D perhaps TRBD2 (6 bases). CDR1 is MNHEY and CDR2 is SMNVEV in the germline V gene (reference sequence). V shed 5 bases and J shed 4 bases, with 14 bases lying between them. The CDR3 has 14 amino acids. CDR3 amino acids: CASSPRGGRETQYF. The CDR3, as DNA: TGTGCCAGCAGTCCCCGGGGAGGACGAGAGACCCAGTACTTC.

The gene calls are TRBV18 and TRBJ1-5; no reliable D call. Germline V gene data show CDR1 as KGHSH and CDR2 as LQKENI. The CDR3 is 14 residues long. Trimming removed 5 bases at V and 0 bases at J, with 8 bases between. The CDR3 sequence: CASSEGLSNQPQHF. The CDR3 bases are TGTGCCAGCTCAGAGGGTCTTAGCAATCAGCCCCAGCATTTT.

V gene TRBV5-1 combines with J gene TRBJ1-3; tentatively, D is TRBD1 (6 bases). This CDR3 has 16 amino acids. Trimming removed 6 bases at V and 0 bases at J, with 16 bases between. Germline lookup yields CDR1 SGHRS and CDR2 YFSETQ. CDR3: CASTPTGLSSGNTIYF. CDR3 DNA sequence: TGCGCCAGCACCCCGACAGGCCTTAGCTCTGGAAACACCATATATTTT.

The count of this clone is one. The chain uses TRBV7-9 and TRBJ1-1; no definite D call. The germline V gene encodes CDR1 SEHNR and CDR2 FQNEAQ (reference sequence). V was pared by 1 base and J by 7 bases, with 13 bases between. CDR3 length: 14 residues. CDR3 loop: CASSLGEMPLEAFF. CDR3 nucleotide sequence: TGTGCCAGCAGCTTAGGGGAGATGCCACTTGAAGCTTTCTTT. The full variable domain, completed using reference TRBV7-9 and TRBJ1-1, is DTGVSQNPRHKITKRGQNVTFRCDPISEHNRLYWYRQTLGQGPEFLTYFQNEAQLEKSRLLSDRFSAERPKGSFSTLEIQRTEQGDSAMYLCASSLGEMPLEAFFGQGTRLTVV.

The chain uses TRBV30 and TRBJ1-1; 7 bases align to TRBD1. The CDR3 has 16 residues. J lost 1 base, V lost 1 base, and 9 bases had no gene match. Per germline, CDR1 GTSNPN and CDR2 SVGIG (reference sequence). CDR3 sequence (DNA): TGTGCCTGGAGTGCAAGGCCGGGACAGAAGAACACTGAAGCTTTCTTT. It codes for CAWSARPGQKNTEAFF.

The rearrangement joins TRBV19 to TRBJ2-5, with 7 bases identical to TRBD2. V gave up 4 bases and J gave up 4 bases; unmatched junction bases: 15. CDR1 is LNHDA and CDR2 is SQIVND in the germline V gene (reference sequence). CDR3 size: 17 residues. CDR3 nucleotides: TGTGCCAGTAGTAAAGGGCGGGAGTGGGGTCGGAGAGAGACCCAGTACTTC. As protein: CASSKGREWGRRETQYF.